This passage covers 3 T cell receptor beta chains from one sample sequenced in a study of blood T cell repertoires in COVID-19. Clones were read by immunoSEQ multiplex PCR, and TCRdb kept only the in-frame ones, dropping some. The sample consists of approximately 260,000 clones, about 87% of them appearing once. The sequencing sample was made of peripheral blood. These receptors were collected from a woman aged 40-49 years with acute or convalescent COVID-19.

The V call is TRBV3-1 (or the pseudogene TRBV3-2), the J call TRBJ1-6, with 8 bases fitting TRBD1. Germline assignment: CDR1 LGHDT and CDR2 YNNKEL (reference sequence). The CDR3 extends over 17 amino acids. Germline trimming cut 1 base from V and 6 bases from J; bases unmatched to any gene: 8. In DNA, the CDR3 is TGTGCCAGCAGCCAAGGAGGCCAGGGGGCTGTTAATTCACCCCTCCACTTT. It codes for CASSQGGQGAVNSPLHF.

This clone was picked up one time. The chain has TRBV10-3 and TRBJ2-5; 9 nucleotides line up with TRBD1. Germline loops: CDR1 ENHRY, CDR2 SYGVKD. CDR3 length: 16 amino acids. The junction had 5 bases not matched to a gene; V was cut back by 2 bases and J by 1 base. CDR3 sequence (DNA): TGTGCCATCAGTGAGCCAGGGACAGGGATCCAAGAGACCCAGTACTTC. Its translation: CAISEPGTGIQETQYF.

This clone was found once. The genes are TRBV6-5 and TRBJ1-1; D may be TRBD1 (6 bases). There are 14 residues in the CDR3. Germline V gives CDR1 MNHEY, CDR2 SVGAGI. V dropped 6 bases and J dropped 0 bases, with 11 bases sitting between them. The CDR3 region is CASSRRDMNTEAFF. DNA of the CDR3: TGTGCCAGCAGCCGCAGGGACATGAACACTGAAGCTTTCTTT.